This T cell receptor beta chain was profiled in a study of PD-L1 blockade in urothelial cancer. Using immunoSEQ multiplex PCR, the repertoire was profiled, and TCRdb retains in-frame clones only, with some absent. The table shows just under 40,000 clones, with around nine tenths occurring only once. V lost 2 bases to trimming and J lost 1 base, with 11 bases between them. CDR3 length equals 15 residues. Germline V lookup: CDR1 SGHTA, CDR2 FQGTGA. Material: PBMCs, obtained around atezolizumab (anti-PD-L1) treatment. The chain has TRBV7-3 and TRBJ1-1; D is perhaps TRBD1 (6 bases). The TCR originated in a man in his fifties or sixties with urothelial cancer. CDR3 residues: CASSLGGGPNTEAFF. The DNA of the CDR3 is TGTGCCAGCAGCTTAGGGGGCGGACCGAACACTGAAGCTTTCTTT.